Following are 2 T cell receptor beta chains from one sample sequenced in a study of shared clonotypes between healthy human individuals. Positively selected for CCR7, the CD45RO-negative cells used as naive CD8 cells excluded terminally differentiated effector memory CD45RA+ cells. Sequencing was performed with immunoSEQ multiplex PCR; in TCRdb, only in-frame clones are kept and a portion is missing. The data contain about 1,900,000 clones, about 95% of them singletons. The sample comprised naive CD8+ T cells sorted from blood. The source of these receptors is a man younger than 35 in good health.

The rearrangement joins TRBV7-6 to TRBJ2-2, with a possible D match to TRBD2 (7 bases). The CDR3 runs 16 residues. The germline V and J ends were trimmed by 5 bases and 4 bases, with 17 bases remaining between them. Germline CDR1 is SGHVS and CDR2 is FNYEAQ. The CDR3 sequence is CASSAPGGPGTGELFF. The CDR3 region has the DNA TGTGCCAGCAGCGCCCCCGGGGGGCCGGGCACCGGGGAGCTGTTTTTT.

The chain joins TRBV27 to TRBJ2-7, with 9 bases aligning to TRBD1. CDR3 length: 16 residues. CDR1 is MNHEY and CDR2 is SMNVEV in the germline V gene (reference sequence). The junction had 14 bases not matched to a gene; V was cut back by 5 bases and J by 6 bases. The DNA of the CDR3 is TGTGCCAGCAGTCCCGCCCCCGGGACAGGGATACGCGAGCAGTACTTC. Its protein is CASSPAPGTGIREQYF.